This T cell receptor beta chain was recorded in a study of T cells in Graves' hyperthyroidism and ophthalmopathy. The wider study: Peripheral blood sampling occurred at initial diagnosis, before any treatment.

This clonotype appeared many times. The CDR3 is made up of 14 amino acids. Deletions cut 6 bases from V and 2 bases from J, with 12 bases between. Germline-derived CDR1 and CDR2 are SNHLY and FYNNEI. RNA transcripts served as the template for amplifying TCR beta CDR3 regions. HTBI primers drove first-round RT-PCR of the TCR CDR3. TCRdb redid the calling of the multiplex PCR reads with MiXCR, one entry per CDR3 protein. The table records more than 250,000 distinct CDR3 sequences, roughly 15% of them present only once. The sequence derives from a woman in her 50s with Graves' hyperthyroidism that later progressed to Graves' ophthalmopathy. The V and J genes are TRBV2 and TRBJ2-3, with D perhaps matching TRBD2 (6 bases). The sample taken for sequencing was blood. The CDR3, as DNA: TGTGCCAGCAGAGTTGGAGGGGCCACAGATACGCAGTATTTT. Translation gives CASRVGGATDTQYF.